This TCR beta chain was identified in a study of cytomegalovirus exposure and HLA in healthy donors. Study overall: In a previous analysis, 100 million to 140 million unique TCR beta sequences were found from 150 million to 200 million T cells.

General study points: Information on immune exposure was restricted to one variable (CMV serostatus). An analysis done earlier found most TCR beta V segments productive about 87% or about 30% of the time.

About this clone itself: Its antigen remains unidentified.

13 Jbeta primers and 60 Vbeta primers were used for the PCR. TCRdb's table, derived via immunoSEQ multiplex PCR, lists solely in-frame clones and lacks some. Of 180,000 or so clones in the sample, 80% to 90% were seen once. Trimming left V 5 bases short and J 4 bases short, with 11 bases between. The CDR3 consists of 13 residues. Germline CDR1 SEHNR, CDR2 FQNEAQ (reference sequence). The chain combines TRBV7-9 with TRBJ1-2; no clear D. Sequences were obtained from PBMCs. This receptor was obtained from a man between 18 and 35 years old in good health and CMV-seropositive. The CDR3 DNA is TGTGCCAGCAGCCTGACTCCGGGCTATGGCTACACCTTC. Translated, it gives CASSLTPGYGYTF.